Following are 20 T cell receptor beta chains from one sample sequenced in a study of T cells in Graves' hyperthyroidism and ophthalmopathy (dated by TCRdb to about 2019). Libraries came from multiplex PCR. Sequencing was performed on an Illumina HiSeq 2000. The TCR beta CDR3 regions were amplified from RNA transcripts. The TCR CDR3 was subjected to a first round of RT-PCR using the HTBI primer set and the Qiagen OneStep RT-PCR kit. TCRdb passed the public sequencing reads through fastp at Q25 and MiXCR, retaining productive beta sequences. Entries that share a CDR3 protein sequence are merged under the most common genes and DNA. A total of around 300,000 distinct CDR3 sequences appear in this sample, around a quarter of them only once. Of the sample, over 25% falls within the top ten clones. The sample taken for sequencing was blood. The receptors originated from a man aged 40-49 years with Graves' hyperthyroidism that later progressed to Graves' ophthalmopathy.

The J gene is TRBJ2-5, the V gene TRBV6-1; 9 positions agree with TRBD1. CDR3 length: 13 residues. Germline assignment: CDR1 MNHNS and CDR2 SASEGT. With 7 bases clipped from V and 5 bases from J, the junction kept 5 bases outside the gene matches. CDR3 nucleotides: TGTGCCAGCACCCTACAGGGGGCGGAGACCCAGTACTTC. Translated: CASTLQGAETQYF.

This chain uses TRBV27 with TRBJ1-2; D unresolved. Trimming cost V 0 bases and J 4 bases, with 9 bases left between them. The CDR3 runs 14 residues. CDR1 is MNHEY, CDR2 SMNVEV, per germline (reference sequence). This chain's CDR3 is CASSLSQVGYGYTF. DNA for the CDR3: TGTGCCAGCAGTTTATCTCAGGTGGGCTATGGCTACACCTTC.

This clonotype was seen many times. The CDR3 coding sequence is TGTGCCAGCAGCCCCAGGGGGCGGGAATACACAGATACGCAGTATTTT. Protein product: CASSPRGREYTDTQYF. The gene calls are TRBV2 and TRBJ2-3; 8 nucleotides align to TRBD1. V was clipped by 6 bases and J by 2 bases; unmatched bases: 10. CDR3 size: 16 residues. Germline CDR1 reads SNHLY; CDR2 reads FYNNEI.

The chain links TRBV27 to TRBJ2-7; the match to TRBD2 covers 7 bases. Germline trimming cut 5 bases from V and 3 bases from J; bases unmatched to any gene: 10. The CDR3 is made up of 15 amino acids. Germline loops: CDR1 MNHEY, CDR2 SMNVEV (reference sequence). This chain's CDR3 is CASSKGASGLYEQYF. In nucleotides, the CDR3 is TGTGCCAGCAGTAAAGGCGCTAGCGGTCTCTACGAGCAGTACTTC.

Many counts were recorded for this clonotype. The chain joins TRBV12-3 or TRBV12-4 to TRBJ1-6; no clear D gene. This CDR3 is built from 15 residues. Trimming took 5 bases from V and 5 from J, leaving 13 bases between them. This CDR3 reads CASSPRERHNSPLHF. Here the CDR3 DNA reads TGTGCCAGCAGTCCTCGGGAAAGGCATAATTCACCCCTCCACTTT.

This clonotype turned up a few times. The genes are TRBV4-1 and TRBJ2-4; 12 nucleotides line up with TRBD2. With V trimmed by 0 bases and J by 0 bases, 6 bases remained unmatched. Germline assignment: CDR1 MGHRA and CDR2 YSYEKL. The CDR3 covers 19 residues. The CDR3 coding sequence is TGCGCCAGCAGCCAAGATCGGACTAGCGGGAAGCAAGCCAAAAACATTCAGTACTTC. Translation: CASSQDRTSGKQAKNIQYF.

The chain has TRBV28 and TRBJ2-7; TRBD1 might be the D (6 bases). This CDR3 region has 14 residues. The germline V and J ends were trimmed by 3 bases and 3 bases, with 12 bases remaining between them. The germline V gene has CDR1 MDHEN and CDR2 SYDVKM. CDR3 protein: CASSLDSGLYEQYF. The CDR3 region has the DNA TGTGCCAGCAGTTTGGACAGCGGACTCTACGAGCAGTACTTC. Full variable domain (remainder filled in from reference TRBV28 and TRBJ2-7): DVKVTQSSRYLVKRTGEKVFLECVQDMDHENMFWYRQDPGLGLRLIYFSYDVKMKEKGDIPEGYSVSREKKERFSLILESASTNQTSMYLCASSLDSGLYEQYFGPGTRLTVT.

Many counts were recorded for this clonotype. The genes are TRBV6-5 and TRBJ1-2, with 10 bases that match TRBD1. The V gene's germline CDR1 is MNHEY and CDR2 SVGAGI. The CDR3 runs 14 residues. The J segment lost 7 bases and the V segment lost 0 bases, leaving 2 bases of the junction unmatched. Written as DNA, the CDR3 is TGTGCCAGCAGTTACTCCGGGACAGGGGTTGGCTACACCTTC. It yields the protein CASSYSGTGVGYTF.

This clonotype was recorded at least ten times. The chain is built from TRBV11-2 and TRBJ2-7, with 10 bases identical to TRBD2. The CDR3 is 15 residues long. The V gene end was trimmed by 6 bases and the J gene end by 5 bases; junction bases not matched to a gene: 10. CDR1 and CDR2 (germline): SGHAT, FQNNGV. CDR3 amino acids: CASRILAGRPNEQYF. The CDR3 coding sequence is TGTGCCAGCAGAATACTAGCGGGAAGACCTAACGAGCAGTACTTC.

The chain couples TRBV6-1 to TRBJ2-2; TRBD2 matches 8 bases. The CDR3 has 16 amino acids. V was clipped by 6 bases and J by 4 bases; unmatched bases: 10. The germline CDR1 and CDR2 sequences are MNHNS and SASEGT. Here the CDR3 reads CASRATGRAGTGELFF. The DNA of the CDR3 is TGTGCCAGCAGGGCGACCGGGAGGGCTGGCACCGGGGAGCTGTTTTTT.

The chain is built from TRBV11-2 and TRBJ1-1, with D possibly matching TRBD1 (6 bases). With 2 bases removed from V and 3 bases from J, the gap between germline ends came to 13 bases. Germline loops: CDR1 SGHAT, CDR2 FQNNGV. This CDR3 is 15 amino acids long. Here the CDR3 reads CASSLRGAADTEAFF. In nucleotides, the CDR3 is TGTGCCAGCAGCTTACGGGGGGCGGCGGACACTGAAGCTTTCTTT.

This clonotype was detected ten times or more. The chain combines TRBV29-1 with TRBJ1-5; D might be TRBD1 (6 bases). Germline V gene sequence: CDR1 SQVTM, CDR2 ANQGSEA. V lost 6 bases to trimming and J lost 0 bases, with 12 bases between them. The CDR3 length is 14 residues. CDR3 DNA: TGCAGCGTGGGGGGGGCCTATAGCAATCAGCCCCAGCATTTT. As protein: CSVGGAYSNQPQHF.

The table lists this clonotype with a count of one. The chain employs TRBV28 and TRBJ1-5; a possible D gene is TRBD1 (6 bases). Germline CDR1 MDHEN, CDR2 SYDVKM. The CDR3 spans 13 residues. The V end lost 1 base, the J end lost 7 bases, and 8 bases lay between the germline ends. The CDR3 spells CASSLLGQQPQHF. The CDR3 DNA is TGTGCCAGCAGTTTATTGGGACAACAGCCCCAGCATTTT.

This clonotype occurred many times. This chain joins TRBV20-1 and TRBJ1-5, with D perhaps TRBD1 (5 bases). V gave up 6 bases and J gave up 5 bases, with 14 bases separating them. Germline-derived CDR1 and CDR2 are DFQATT and SNEGSKA (reference sequence). The CDR3 sequence is 13 residues long. The DNA of the CDR3 is TGCAGTGCGGGGGAGAGAACAGATCAGCCCCAGCATTTT. Translated: CSAGERTDQPQHF.

This clonotype was counted many times. V usage is TRBV12-3 or TRBV12-4 and J usage is TRBJ2-1; D unclear. V lost 3 bases and J lost 5, with 8 bases in between. This CDR3 has 13 amino acids. The CDR3, as DNA: TGTGCCAGCAGTTTTGTTACGAACAATGAGCAGTTCTTC. This sequence encodes CASSFVTNNEQFF.

The chain links TRBV6-2 or TRBV6-3 to TRBJ1-1; 8 bases match TRBD1. This CDR3 contains 13 residues. The J segment lost 1 base and the V segment lost 8 bases, leaving 3 bases of the junction unmatched. The germline V gene encodes CDR1 MNHEY and CDR2 SVGEGT. The CDR3 bases are TGTGCCAGCCAACAGGGGGAGAACACTGAAGCTTTCTTT. Its translation is CASQQGENTEAFF.

There are many counts of this clonotype. This chain uses TRBV2 with TRBJ2-5, with 7 bases aligning to TRBD1. V dropped 0 bases and J dropped 2; count of bases not matched to a gene: 3. Germline V CDR1 and CDR2: SNHLY, FYNNEI. This CDR3 region has 15 residues. CDR3 DNA: TGTGCCAGCAGTGAAGCCCTGGGACAGCAAGAGACCCAGTACTTC. Residues: CASSEALGQQETQYF.

This clonotype occurred many times. The chain combines TRBV20-1 with TRBJ1-3, with a possible D match to TRBD1 (5 bases). CDR3 size: 14 residues. Trimming left V 0 bases short and J 4 bases short, with 10 bases between. Germline V gives CDR1 DFQATT, CDR2 SNEGSKA (reference sequence). The CDR3 is CSARDRGGGNTIYF. CDR3 bases: TGCAGTGCTAGAGATCGGGGGGGAGGAAACACCATATATTTT.

This clonotype was recorded at least ten times. This chain uses TRBV20-1 with TRBJ2-5, with a possible D match to TRBD1 (6 bases). There are 13 residues in the CDR3. Trimming removed 4 bases at V and 2 bases at J, with 11 bases between. CDR1 and CDR2 from the germline V gene are DFQATT and SNEGSKA (reference sequence). CDR3 in amino acids: CSATWDIQETQYF. CDR3 in DNA: TGCAGTGCTACCTGGGACATTCAAGAGACCCAGTACTTC.

This clonotype has a count of ten or more. This rearrangement joins TRBV6-2 or TRBV6-3 to TRBJ2-7, with unresolved D. Germline V CDR1 and CDR2: MNHEY, SVGEGT. V gave up 2 bases and J gave up 4 bases, with 9 bases separating them. The length of the CDR3 is 13 residues. The CDR3 loop is CASSYLGFYEQYF. The DNA for the CDR3 is TGTGCCAGCAGTTACCTGGGATTTTACGAGCAGTACTTC.